The subject of this entry is one T cell receptor beta chain. The sample comes from a study of blood T cell repertoires in COVID-19. Study context: The cDNA or gDNA used as material had been derived from T cells, B-cell-depleted T cells, or PBMCs.

Under the authors' procedure: The assay estimated nucleated cells by amplifying reference gene primers. This table comes from immunoSEQ multiplex PCR, and its TCRdb copy is limited to in-frame clones, with some not included. V, J and clone size are taken as reported in that table, and D and trimming were inferred from the DNA itself. Altogether about 67,000 clones are present, roughly 90% being singletons, with the ten largest covering 3.5% to 5.5%. CDR1 is MDHEN, CDR2 SYDVKM, per germline. This CDR3 spans 15 amino acids. The V gene lost 5 bases and the J gene lost 4 bases, with 17 bases spanning the gap.

Sequencing was performed on peripheral blood. The clonotype comes from a man aged 45 to 65 with active COVID-19. V is TRBV28 and J is TRBJ2-5; D is possibly TRBD2 (5 bases). The CDR3 sequence: CASSGVTKFSETQYF. The CDR3 nucleotides are TGTGCCAGCAGTGGGGTGACTAAATTTTCAGAGACCCAGTACTTC.